This paragraph covers one TCR beta chain sequence. These data come from a study of OX40 agonist ivuxolimab in advanced cancers. Study-level background: Participants, 80% to 90% male, averaged about 56 years of age, ranging from about 23 to 90.

Sequencing was performed with immunoSEQ multiplex PCR; in TCRdb, only in-frame clones are kept and a portion is missing. The table includes tens of thousands of clones, roughly 84% detected once. V was clipped by 6 bases and J by 7 bases; unmatched bases: 6. The germline CDR1 and CDR2 sequences are SGHAT and FQNNGV. The CDR3 loop spans 14 amino acids. On cycle 4 day 1 and cycle 7 day 1, as well as at baseline, blood was sampled. The sequenced sample was CD4+ or CD8+ T cells sorted from blood, obtained in a trial of the OX40 agonist ivuxolimab. The TCR was taken from an adult with an advanced solid tumor such as melanoma, head and neck, liver or kidney cancer. The V call is TRBV11-2, the J call TRBJ1-6; TRBD1 aligns across 7 bases. CDR3 protein: CASSYGTANSPLHF. In DNA, the CDR3 is TGTGCCAGCAGTTACGGGACAGCCAATTCACCCCTCCACTTT.